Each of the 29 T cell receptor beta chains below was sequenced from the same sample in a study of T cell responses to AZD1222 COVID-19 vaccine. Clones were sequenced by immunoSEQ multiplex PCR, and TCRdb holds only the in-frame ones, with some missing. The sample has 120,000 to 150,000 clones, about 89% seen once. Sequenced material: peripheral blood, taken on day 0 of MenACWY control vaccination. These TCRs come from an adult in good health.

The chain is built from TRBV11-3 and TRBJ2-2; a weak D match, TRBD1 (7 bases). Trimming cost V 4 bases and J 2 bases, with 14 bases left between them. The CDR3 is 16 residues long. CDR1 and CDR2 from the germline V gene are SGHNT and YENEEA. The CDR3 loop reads CASSSQGGGNTGELFF. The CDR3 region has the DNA TGTGCCAGCAGCTCCCAGGGGGGCGGCAACACCGGGGAGCTGTTTTTT.

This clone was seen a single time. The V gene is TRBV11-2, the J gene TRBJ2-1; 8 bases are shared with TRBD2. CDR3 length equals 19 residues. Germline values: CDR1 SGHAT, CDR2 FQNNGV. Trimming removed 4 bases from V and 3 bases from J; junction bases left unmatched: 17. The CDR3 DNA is TGTGCCAGCAGCTCCCGAGTTGGGGGTAGCGGGGTCAACTACAATGAGCAGTTCTTC. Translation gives CASSSRVGGSGVNYNEQFF.

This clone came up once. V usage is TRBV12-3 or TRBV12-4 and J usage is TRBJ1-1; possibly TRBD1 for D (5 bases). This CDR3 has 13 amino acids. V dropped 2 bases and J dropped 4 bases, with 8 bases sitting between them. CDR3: CASSLWGSTEAFF. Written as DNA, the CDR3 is TGTGCCAGCAGTTTATGGGGGAGCACTGAAGCTTTCTTT.

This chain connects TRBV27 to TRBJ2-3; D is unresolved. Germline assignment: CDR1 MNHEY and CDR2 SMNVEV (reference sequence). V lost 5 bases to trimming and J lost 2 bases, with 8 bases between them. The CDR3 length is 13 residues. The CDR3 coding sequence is TGTGCCAGCAGTCCCGCCCCCACAGATACGCAGTATTTT. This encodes CASSPAPTDTQYF.

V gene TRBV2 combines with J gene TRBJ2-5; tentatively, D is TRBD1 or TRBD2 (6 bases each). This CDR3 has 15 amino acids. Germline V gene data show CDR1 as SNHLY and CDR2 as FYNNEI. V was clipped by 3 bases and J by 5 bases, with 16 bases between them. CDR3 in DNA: TGTGCCAGCAGTGATTCGGGGGCTAGCGCCGAGACCCAGTACTTC. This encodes CASSDSGASAETQYF.

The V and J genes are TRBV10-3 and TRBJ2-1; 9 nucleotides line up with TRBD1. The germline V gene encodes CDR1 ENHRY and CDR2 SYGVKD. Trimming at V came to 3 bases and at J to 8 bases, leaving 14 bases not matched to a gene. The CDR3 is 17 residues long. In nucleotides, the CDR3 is TGTGCCATCAGTGACCTCACGCGGGACAGGGATCATCATGAGCAGTTCTTC. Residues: CAISDLTRDRDHHEQFF.

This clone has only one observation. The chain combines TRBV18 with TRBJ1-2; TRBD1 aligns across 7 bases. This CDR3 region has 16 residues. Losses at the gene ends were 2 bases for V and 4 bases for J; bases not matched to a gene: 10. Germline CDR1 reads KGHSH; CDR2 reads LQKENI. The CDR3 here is CASSPAGQNRIYGYTF. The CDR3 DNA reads TGTGCCAGCTCACCAGCGGGACAGAACAGAATCTATGGCTACACCTTC.

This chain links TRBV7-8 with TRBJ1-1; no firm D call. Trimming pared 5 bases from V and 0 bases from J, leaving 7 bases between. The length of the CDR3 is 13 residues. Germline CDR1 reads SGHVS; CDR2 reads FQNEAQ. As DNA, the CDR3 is TGTGCCAGCAGCCTTAGGTTGAACACTGAAGCTTTCTTT. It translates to CASSLRLNTEAFF. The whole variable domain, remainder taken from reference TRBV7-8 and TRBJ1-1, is GAGVSQSPRYKVAKRGQDVALRCDPISGHVSLFWYQQALGQGPEFLTYFQNEAQLDKSGLPSDRFFAERPEGSVSTLKIQRTQQEDSAVYLCASSLRLNTEAFFGQGTRLTVV.

Here the CDR3 reads CASRSLGSNQPQHF. As DNA, the CDR3 is TGTGCCAGCAGAAGTCTGGGTAGCAATCAGCCCCAGCATTTT. J is TRBJ1-5 and V is TRBV28; no clear D gene. The CDR3 is 14 amino acids. Germline-derived CDR1 and CDR2 are MDHEN and SYDVKM. V lost 6 bases and J lost 0, with 9 bases in between.

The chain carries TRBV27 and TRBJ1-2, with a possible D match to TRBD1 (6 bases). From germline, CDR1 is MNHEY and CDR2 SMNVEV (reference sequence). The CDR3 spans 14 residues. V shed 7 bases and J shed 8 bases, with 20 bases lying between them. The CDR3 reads CASTPRGGQRGYTF. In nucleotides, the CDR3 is TGTGCCAGCACCCCCCGGGGGGGGCAACGGGGCTACACCTTC.

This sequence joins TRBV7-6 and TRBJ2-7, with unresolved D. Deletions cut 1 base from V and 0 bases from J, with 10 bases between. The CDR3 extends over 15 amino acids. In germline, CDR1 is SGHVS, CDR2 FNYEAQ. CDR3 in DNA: TGTGCCAGCAGCTTAGTGATTGATAGCTCCTACGAGCAGTACTTC. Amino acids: CASSLVIDSSYEQYF.

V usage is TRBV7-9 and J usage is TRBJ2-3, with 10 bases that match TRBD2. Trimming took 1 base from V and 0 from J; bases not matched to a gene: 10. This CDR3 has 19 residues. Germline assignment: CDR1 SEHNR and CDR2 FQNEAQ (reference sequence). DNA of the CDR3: TGTGCCAGCAGCTTAGGTTATAGCGGGGGGTACACTAGCACAGATACGCAGTATTTT. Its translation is CASSLGYSGGYTSTDTQYF.

The CDR3 loop reads CASRLGQGNYYEQYF. The CDR3 DNA reads TGTGCCAGCAGACTGGGACAGGGGAATTACTACGAGCAGTACTTC. The genes are TRBV3-1 (or the pseudogene TRBV3-2) and TRBJ2-7; 10 bases are a match to TRBD1. The germline V gene has CDR1 LGHDT and CDR2 YNNKEL (reference sequence). Trimming at V came to 6 bases and at J to 3 bases, leaving 8 bases not matched to a gene. The CDR3 runs to 15 residues.

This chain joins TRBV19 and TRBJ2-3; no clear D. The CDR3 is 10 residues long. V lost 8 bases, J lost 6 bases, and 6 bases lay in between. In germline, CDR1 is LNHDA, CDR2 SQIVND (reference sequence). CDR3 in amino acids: CASLGDTQYF. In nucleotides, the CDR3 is TGTGCCAGTCTGGGGGATACGCAGTATTTT.

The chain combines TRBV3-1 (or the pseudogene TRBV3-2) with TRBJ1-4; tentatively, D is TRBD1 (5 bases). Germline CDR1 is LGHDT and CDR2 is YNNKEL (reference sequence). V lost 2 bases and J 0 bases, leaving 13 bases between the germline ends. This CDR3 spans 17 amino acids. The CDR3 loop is CASSQSFGATTNEKLFF. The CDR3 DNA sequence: TGTGCCAGCAGCCAATCTTTTGGGGCGACAACTAATGAAAAACTGTTTTTT.

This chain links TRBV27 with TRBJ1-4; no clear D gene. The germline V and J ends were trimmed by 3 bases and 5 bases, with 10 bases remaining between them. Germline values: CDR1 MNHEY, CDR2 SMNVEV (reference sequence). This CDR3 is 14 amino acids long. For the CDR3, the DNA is TGTGCCAGCAGTTTCAACGGTGGGAATGAAAAACTGTTTTTT. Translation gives CASSFNGGNEKLFF.

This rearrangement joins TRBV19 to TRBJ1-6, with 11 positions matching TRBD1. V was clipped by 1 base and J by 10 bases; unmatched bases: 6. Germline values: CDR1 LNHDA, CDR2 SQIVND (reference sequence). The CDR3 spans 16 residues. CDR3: CASSIGRDRGLSPLHF. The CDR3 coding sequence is TGTGCCAGTAGTATAGGCCGGGACAGGGGGTTGTCACCCCTCCACTTT.

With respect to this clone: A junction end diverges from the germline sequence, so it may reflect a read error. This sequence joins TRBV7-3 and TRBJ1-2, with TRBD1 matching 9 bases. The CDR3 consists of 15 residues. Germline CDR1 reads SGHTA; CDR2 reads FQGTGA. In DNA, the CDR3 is TGTGCCAGCAGCCTAACCGGGACAGGGAACTATGGCTACACCTTC. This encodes CASSLTGTGNYGYTF.

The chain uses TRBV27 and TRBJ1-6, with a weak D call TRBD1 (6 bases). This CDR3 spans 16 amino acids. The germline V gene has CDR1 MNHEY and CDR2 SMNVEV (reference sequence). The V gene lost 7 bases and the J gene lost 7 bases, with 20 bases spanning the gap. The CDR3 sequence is CASTLVYGGHNSPLHF. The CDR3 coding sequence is TGTGCCAGCACCCTAGTTTATGGGGGGCACAATTCACCCCTCCACTTT.

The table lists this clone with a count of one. Written as DNA, the CDR3 is TGTGCCAGCAGCCGGTTCGGACAGGGCTCCTCCTACGAGCAGTACTTC. Protein sequence: CASSRFGQGSSYEQYF. The chain has TRBV7-2 and TRBJ2-7, with 8 bases fitting TRBD1. In germline, CDR1 is SGHTA, CDR2 FQGNSA. This CDR3 spans 16 amino acids. The V segment lost 5 bases and the J segment 0 bases; nucleotides outside the gene matches: 9.

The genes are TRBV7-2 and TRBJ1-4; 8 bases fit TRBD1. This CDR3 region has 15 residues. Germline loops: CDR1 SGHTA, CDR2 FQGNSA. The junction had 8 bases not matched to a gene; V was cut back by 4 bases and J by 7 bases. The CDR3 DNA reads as TGTGCCAGCAGCTCCCAGACAGGGGCAGCTGAAAAACTGTTTTTT. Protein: CASSSQTGAAEKLFF.

CDR3 DNA: TGTGCCAGCAGCCAAGGGAGACGTACGGACTATGGCTACACCTTC. Encoded protein: CASSQGRRTDYGYTF. The V gene is TRBV3-1 (or the pseudogene TRBV3-2), the J gene TRBJ1-2; no clear D. Germline CDR1 is LGHDT and CDR2 is YNNKEL (reference sequence). The CDR3 totals 15 residues. Trimming took 1 base from V and 3 from J, leaving 12 bases between them.

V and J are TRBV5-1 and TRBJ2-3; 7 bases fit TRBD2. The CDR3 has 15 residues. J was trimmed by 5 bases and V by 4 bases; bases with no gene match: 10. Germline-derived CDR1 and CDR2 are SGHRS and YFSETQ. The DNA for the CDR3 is TGCGCCAGCAGCCGGGAGGAAGGGGTGGGAGATACGCAGTATTTT. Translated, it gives CASSREEGVGDTQYF.

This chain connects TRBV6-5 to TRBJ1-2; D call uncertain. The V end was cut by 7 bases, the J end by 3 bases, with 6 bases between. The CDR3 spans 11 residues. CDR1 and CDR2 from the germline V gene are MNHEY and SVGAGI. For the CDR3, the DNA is TGTGCCAGCAAACCCCACTATGGCTACACCTTC. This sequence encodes CASKPHYGYTF.

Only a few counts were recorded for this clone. The chain's CDR3 is CATSVGGSRTDTQYF. The CDR3 DNA is TGTGCCACCAGTGTCGGCGGGAGCCGCACAGATACGCAGTATTTT. V and J are TRBV24-1 and TRBJ2-3; 7 positions match TRBD2. In germline, CDR1 is KGHDR, CDR2 SFDVKD. The CDR3 has 15 amino acids. Unmatched junction bases numbered 5, after V lost 5 bases and J lost 1 base.

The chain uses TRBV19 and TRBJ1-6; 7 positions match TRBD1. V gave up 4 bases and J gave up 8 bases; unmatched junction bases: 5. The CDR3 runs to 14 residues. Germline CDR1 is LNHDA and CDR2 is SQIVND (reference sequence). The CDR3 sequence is CASSTQGGYSPLHF. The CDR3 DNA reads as TGTGCCAGTAGTACCCAGGGGGGATATTCACCCCTCCACTTT.

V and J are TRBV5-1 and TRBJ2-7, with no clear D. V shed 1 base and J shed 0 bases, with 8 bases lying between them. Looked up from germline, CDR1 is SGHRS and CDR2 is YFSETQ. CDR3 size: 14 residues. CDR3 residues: CASSLIVSSYEQYF. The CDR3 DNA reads TGCGCCAGCAGCTTGATCGTGAGCTCCTACGAGCAGTACTTC.

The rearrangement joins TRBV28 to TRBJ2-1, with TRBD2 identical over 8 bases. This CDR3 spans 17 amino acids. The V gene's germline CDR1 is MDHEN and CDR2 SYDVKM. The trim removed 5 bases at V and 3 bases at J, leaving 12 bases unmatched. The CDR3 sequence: CASSPQTGTRGYNEQFF. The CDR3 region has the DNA TGTGCCAGCAGTCCGCAAACCGGGACTAGGGGCTACAATGAGCAGTTCTTC.

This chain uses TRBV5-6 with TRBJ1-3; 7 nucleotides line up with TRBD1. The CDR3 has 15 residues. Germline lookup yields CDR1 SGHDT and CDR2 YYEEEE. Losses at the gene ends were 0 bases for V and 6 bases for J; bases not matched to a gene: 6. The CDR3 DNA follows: TGTGCCAGCAGCTTGGCCAGGGGGACCCTAAACACCATATATTTT. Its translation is CASSLARGTLNTIYF.